Listed below are T cell receptor beta chains from one sample, sequenced in a study of monozygotic twins with inflammatory bowel disease. From its re-call of the 5' RACE reads, TCRdb lists each CDR3 protein once, without DNA. The ten top clones account for under 2.5%, within a sample of 300,000 to 400,000 distinct CDR3 sequences. The sample was blood. All receptors come from a human donor with ulcerative colitis or Crohn's disease, or a healthy co-twin of an affected twin (not recorded which). Each CDR3 is given with its conserved first and last residue.

j_call	v_call	cdr3_aa
TRBJ1-1	TRBV5-1	CASSRDRNTEAFF
TRBJ2-3	TRBV5-4	CASRPLAGTSTDTQYF
TRBJ1-1	TRBV5-1	CASSGAPNTEAFF
TRBJ2-7	TRBV4-1	CASSQIGPGGIYEQYF
TRBJ2-1	TRBV10-3	CAITAGGRPPYNEQFF
TRBJ2-1	TRBV4-1	CASSQVNMGFFGDEQFF
TRBJ1-5	TRBV18	CASSLSGTENQPQHF
TRBJ1-2	TRBV27	CASRLLAPPYGYTF
TRBJ1-6	TRBV28	CASSPRNLAHVDSPLHF
TRBJ1-2	TRBV2	CASRGTGVGGGYTF
TRBJ1-2	TRBV20-1	CSAPWGSHYGYTF
TRBJ2-1	TRBV24-1	CATSDFIHEQFF
TRBJ2-1	TRBV5-5	CASSSGTGLNEQFF
TRBJ2-7	TRBV2	CASRGGLAGGEQYF
TRBJ1-1	TRBV20-1	CSARTGGADTEAFF
TRBJ1-1	TRBV6-5	CASSYSGLGKREAFF
TRBJ2-3	TRBV27	CASSRTTSRDTQYF
TRBJ2-5	TRBV5-4	CASSSWTSGREETQYF
TRBJ1-1	TRBV12-3/TRBV12-4	CASSPVGTGNTEAFF
TRBJ2-7	TRBV30	CAWSTVRSYEQYF
TRBJ2-7	TRBV4-2	CASSQVSGANSYEQYF
TRBJ2-6	TRBV15	CATSRGSSGGSGANVLTF
TRBJ2-1	TRBV5-1	CASSLDARKAQFF
TRBJ2-1	TRBV20-1	CSAREMRSRYNEQFF
TRBJ2-5	TRBV28	CASSLSSGTGKETQYF
TRBJ2-1	TRBV20-1	CSALGLSMPNEQFF
TRBJ2-2	TRBV19	CASSQLHANTGELFF
TRBJ2-1	TRBV21-1	CASSKRILAGDHNEQLF
TRBJ1-1	TRBV20-1	CSAQFQYAEAFF
TRBJ1-2	TRBV20-1	CSAITGTGVGYTF
TRBJ2-6	TRBV18	CASARRKGFSGANVLTF
TRBJ2-5	TRBV9	CASSAGTSWETQYF
TRBJ2-5	TRBV12-3/TRBV12-4	CASSLLGNQETQYF
TRBJ2-7	TRBV7-9	CASSLSGSGEQYF
TRBJ2-1	TRBV12-3/TRBV12-4	CASSPGTSIYNEQFF
TRBJ1-1	TRBV20-1	CSAAQGNTEAFF
TRBJ2-2	TRBV5-1	CASSLRGVKDTGELFF
TRBJ2-1	TRBV15	CATASGNYNEQFF
TRBJ2-5	TRBV12-3/TRBV12-4	CASSLRGIKETQYF
TRBJ1-1	TRBV13	CASSSYSGSTEAFF
TRBJ1-2	TRBV7-9	CASSSEPGRDYGYTF
TRBJ1-1	TRBV28	CASREGPEAFF
TRBJ1-5	TRBV5-1	CASSLGDNDNQPQHF
TRBJ2-7	TRBV20-1	CSAPGLAETYEQYF
TRBJ2-3	TRBV7-2	CASSFQTSGGVDTQYF
TRBJ2-7	TRBV5-5	CASSPVGNEQYF
TRBJ1-2	TRBV14	CASSQGGYYGYTF
TRBJ2-3	TRBV25-1	CASSDSRGAFTDTQYF
TRBJ1-6	TRBV27	CASSLNRNSPLHF
TRBJ2-1	TRBV12-3/TRBV12-4	CASSTRAGGRNEQFF
TRBJ2-7	TRBV3-1	CASSQDKTESRPFYEQYF
TRBJ2-2	TRBV20-1	CSARVRAVNTGELFF
TRBJ2-5	TRBV20-1	CSASRSLVAQYF
TRBJ1-2	TRBV27	CTSSFFRGQVLYGYTF
TRBJ2-5	TRBV7-2	CASSFTGTSGETQYF
TRBJ2-3	TRBV20-1	CSAITLAGGLTDTQYF
TRBJ1-2	TRBV2	CASSAYQHNYGYTF